This T cell receptor (beta chain) was identified during a study of technical replicates of blood from several donors. Produced via immunoSEQ multiplex PCR; TCRdb's table is partial and in-frame only. The sample holds about 70,000 clones, 95% seen once. CDR1 DFQATT and CDR2 SNEGSKA come from the germline V gene (reference sequence). CDR3 length equals 11 residues. V was pared by 4 bases and J by 4 bases, with 7 bases between. This clone was observed a single time. This receptor was obtained from a human donor in good health. The genes are TRBV20-1 and TRBJ1-2; D remains ambiguous. Sequencing input: T cells isolated from PBMCs. CDR3 nucleotides: TGCAGTGCTATCTACGTCTATGGCTACACCTTC. Residues: CSAIYVYGYTF.